A single sample gave rise to the 26 T cell receptor beta chains below, sequenced in a study of blood T cell repertoires in COVID-19. The data were produced by immunoSEQ multiplex PCR, yet TCRdb's version contains in-frame clones alone and is incomplete. The table shows approximately 58,000 clones, with approximately 80% occurring only once. The sequenced sample consisted of peripheral blood. The origin of the receptors is a man aged 70 or older with active or convalescent COVID-19.

In its sample, this clone was seen a few times. The chain links TRBV19 to TRBJ1-1, with D uncertain. CDR1 and CDR2 from the germline V gene are LNHDA and SQIVND (reference sequence). The CDR3 sequence is 14 residues long. Trimming removed 3 bases from V and 1 base from J, with 9 bases in between. In DNA, the CDR3 is TGTGCCAGTAGTATCCTAAACGGGAACACTGAAGCTTTCTTT. Translating gives CASSILNGNTEAFF.

Written as DNA, the CDR3 is TGTGCCAGCAGCCAAGATCGGACTAGCAATGAGCAGTTCTTC. Translated: CASSQDRTSNEQFF. This rearrangement joins TRBV3-1 (or the pseudogene TRBV3-2) to TRBJ2-1; the match to TRBD2 covers 7 bases. Germline CDR1 and CDR2: LGHDT and YNNKEL (reference sequence). J gave up 6 bases and V 0 bases, and 2 bases lay outside the gene matches. The CDR3 sequence is 14 residues long.

The rearrangement uses TRBV7-2 and TRBJ1-5; D gene ambiguous. The germline V gene has CDR1 SGHTA and CDR2 FQGNSA. The CDR3 runs to 13 residues. Trimming pared 5 bases from V and 11 bases from J, leaving 16 bases between. CDR3: CASSPPDRRAQHF. The DNA for the CDR3 is TGTGCCAGCAGCCCCCCGGACCGGAGGGCCCAGCATTTT.

This rearrangement joins TRBV5-1 to TRBJ2-7; maybe TRBD1 (7 bases). Trimming removed 3 bases from V and 0 bases from J, with 10 bases in between. There are 14 residues in the CDR3. CDR1 is SGHRS, CDR2 YFSETQ, per germline. CDR3 sequence: CASSWRDSSYEQYF. The CDR3 DNA is TGCGCCAGCAGCTGGAGGGACAGCTCCTACGAGCAGTACTTC.

The chain has TRBV24-1 and TRBJ2-1; D is possibly TRBD2 (5 bases). V was clipped by 2 bases and J by 0 bases, with 10 bases between them. The CDR3 runs to 16 residues. Per the germline V gene, CDR1 is KGHDR and CDR2 is SFDVKD. The CDR3 DNA is TGTGCCACCAGTGATTCGGACTGGAGCTCCTACAATGAGCAGTTCTTC. This encodes CATSDSDWSSYNEQFF.

This rearrangement joins TRBV4-3 to TRBJ2-1; a possible D gene is TRBD2 (6 bases). Germline V gene lookup returns CDR1 LGHNA and CDR2 YSLEER. Trimming stripped 4 bases from V and 0 bases from J, with 10 bases between. The CDR3 extends over 15 amino acids. The CDR3 bases are TGCGCCAGCAGCCCGGGACTTGGCTCCTACAATGAGCAGTTCTTC. This translates into CASSPGLGSYNEQFF.

The V gene is TRBV6-2 or TRBV6-3, the J gene TRBJ2-1, with D maybe TRBD1 (6 bases). V was cut by 5 bases and J by 5 bases, with 16 bases left in between. This CDR3 contains 15 residues. Germline V CDR1 and CDR2: MNHEY, SVGEGT. CDR3 sequence reads: CASSRDPTGHNEQFF. The CDR3 DNA reads as TGTGCCAGCAGTCGCGACCCGACAGGTCACAATGAGCAGTTCTTC.

The gene calls are TRBV11-3 and TRBJ2-7; perhaps TRBD1 as D (6 bases). This CDR3 is built from 13 residues. CDR1 is SGHNT, CDR2 YENEEA, per germline. The V end lost 5 bases, the J end lost 6 bases, and 14 bases lay between the germline ends. CDR3 region: CASSPGQLGEQYF. The CDR3 DNA is TGTGCCAGCAGCCCTGGACAGCTTGGCGAGCAGTACTTC.

CDR3 loop: CASSSPPGQDIQPQHF. In DNA form, the CDR3 reads TGTGCCAGCAGTTCCCCACCGGGACAGGATATTCAGCCCCAGCATTTT. The chain links TRBV28 to TRBJ1-5, with 8 bases fitting TRBD1. Losses at the gene ends were 4 bases for V and 6 bases for J; bases not matched to a gene: 11. The V gene's germline CDR1 is MDHEN and CDR2 SYDVKM. The CDR3 length is 16 residues.

The chain joins TRBV10-3 to TRBJ2-7; D unresolved. The CDR3 is 14 amino acids. Germline CDR1 is ENHRY and CDR2 is SYGVKD. V dropped 6 bases and J dropped 3 bases, with 15 bases sitting between them. CDR3 DNA: TGTGCCATCAGCCCTCCCCGCGCGGACTACGAGCAGTACTTC. Residues: CAISPPRADYEQYF.

The rearrangement joins TRBV24-1 to TRBJ2-1; 10 bases line up with TRBD1. The CDR3 length is 14 residues. V was clipped by 4 bases and J by 9 bases; unmatched bases: 5. Germline CDR1 KGHDR, CDR2 SFDVKD. This CDR3 reads CATSEDRGGFEQFF. CDR3 nucleotide sequence: TGTGCCACCAGTGAGGACAGGGGGGGGTTTGAGCAGTTCTTC.

The chain combines TRBV4-1 with TRBJ2-1; D is perhaps TRBD2 (6 bases). This CDR3 is built from 15 residues. The germline gives CDR1 MGHRA, CDR2 YSYEKL. V lost 6 bases to trimming and J lost 2 bases, with 14 bases between them. The CDR3 DNA is TGCGCCAGCAGTCGAACGGGACTCCCCTACAATGAGCAGTTCTTC. As protein: CASSRTGLPYNEQFF.

V and J are TRBV7-6 and TRBJ2-1; 12 bases match TRBD2. Germline V gives CDR1 SGHVS, CDR2 FNYEAQ. CDR3 length: 16 amino acids. The ends lost 3 bases at V and 8 bases at J; junction bases unmatched: 8. This CDR3 reads CASSFQTSGGMDEQFF. In DNA, the CDR3 is TGTGCCAGCAGCTTCCAGACTAGCGGGGGAATGGATGAGCAGTTCTTC.

This sequence joins TRBV18 and TRBJ1-1; D is perhaps TRBD1 (5 bases). CDR3 length equals 16 residues. CDR1 and CDR2 (germline): KGHSH, LQKENI. The V and J ends lost 2 bases and 4 bases respectively, with 17 bases between them. CDR3 region: CASSPSGPGGVTEAFF. DNA of the CDR3: TGTGCCAGCTCACCATCGGGACCTGGGGGGGTCACTGAAGCTTTCTTT.

The chain joins TRBV28 to TRBJ1-2; 7 positions match TRBD1. This CDR3 has 15 amino acids. The trim removed 8 bases at V and 8 bases at J, leaving 17 bases unmatched. The germline gives CDR1 MDHEN, CDR2 SYDVKM. DNA for the CDR3: TGTGCCAGCCGACTGGGGACAGAGGGCCTAGAGGGCTACACCTTC. Protein product: CASRLGTEGLEGYTF.

The V call is TRBV7-8, the J call TRBJ1-1; D is undetermined. V was trimmed by 4 bases and J by 3 bases, leaving 6 bases between them. The CDR3 runs to 12 residues. From germline, CDR1 is SGHVS and CDR2 FQNEAQ. The CDR3 sequence: CASSYRYTEAFF. For the CDR3, the DNA is TGTGCCAGCAGCTACCGGTACACTGAAGCTTTCTTT.

V gene TRBV28 combines with J gene TRBJ2-7; TRBD1 might be the D (6 bases). The V end lost 7 bases, the J end lost 3 bases, and 19 bases lay between the germline ends. Germline CDR1 is MDHEN and CDR2 is SYDVKM. The CDR3 sequence is 15 residues long. The CDR3 is CASTEPTGIGYEQYF. CDR3 DNA sequence: TGTGCCAGCACCGAACCAACAGGGATCGGCTACGAGCAGTACTTC. Filled out from reference TRBV28 and TRBJ2-7, the complete variable domain reads DVKVTQSSRYLVKRTGEKVFLECVQDMDHENMFWYRQDPGLGLRLIYFSYDVKMKEKGDIPEGYSVSREKKERFSLILESASTNQTSMYLCASTEPTGIGYEQYFGPGTRLTVT.

V usage is TRBV7-2 and J usage is TRBJ2-7; D might be TRBD1 (6 bases). V was clipped by 8 bases and J by 0 bases, with 14 bases between them. This CDR3 contains 14 residues. Germline CDR1 is SGHTA and CDR2 is FQGNSA. The CDR3 reads CASGLTGTSYEQYF. In DNA, the CDR3 is TGTGCCAGCGGCCTCACAGGGACCTCCTACGAGCAGTACTTC.

This clone was recorded only once. The chain combines TRBV4-1 with TRBJ1-1; D ambiguous. The V end was cut by 0 bases, the J end by 1 base, with 6 bases between. The CDR3 extends over 14 amino acids. Germline V CDR1 and CDR2: MGHRA, YSYEKL. Here the CDR3 reads CASSQDAGNTEAFF. Here the CDR3 DNA reads TGCGCCAGCAGCCAAGATGCCGGGAACACTGAAGCTTTCTTT.

V gene TRBV7-8 combines with J gene TRBJ2-5; 10 bases match TRBD2. V dropped 2 bases and J dropped 5; count of bases not matched to a gene: 2. From germline, CDR1 is SGHVS and CDR2 FQNEAQ. The CDR3 covers 14 residues. CDR3 coding DNA: TGTGCCAGCAGCTTACTAGCGGGAGTTGAGACCCAGTACTTC. This translates into CASSLLAGVETQYF.

This clone turned up a few times. The CDR3 sequence: CASRTAGGGSYEQYF. The CDR3 DNA follows: TGTGCCAGCAGGACCGCGGGAGGAGGATCCTACGAGCAGTACTTC. The gene calls are TRBV6-5 and TRBJ2-7; 8 bases align to TRBD2. From germline, CDR1 is MNHEY and CDR2 SVGAGI. Trimming at V came to 6 bases and at J to 1 base, leaving 8 bases not matched to a gene. The CDR3 runs to 15 residues.

The V and J genes are TRBV7-2 and TRBJ1-1, with D tentatively TRBD1 (5 bases). CDR1 is SGHTA and CDR2 is FQGNSA in the germline V gene. The CDR3 length is 14 residues. V was clipped by 7 bases and J by 5 bases, with 17 bases between them. The CDR3 coding sequence is TGTGCCAGCATTCTGGGGCAGGGTGGGACTGAAGCTTTCTTT. This codes for CASILGQGGTEAFF.

The chain uses TRBV3-1 (or the pseudogene TRBV3-2) and TRBJ2-2, with 9 bases lining up with TRBD2. CDR3 size: 18 residues. Germline V lookup: CDR1 LGHDT, CDR2 YNNKEL (reference sequence). V lost 2 bases and J lost 3; bases outside the gene matches: 10. CDR3 in DNA: TGTGCCAGCAGCCAAAGAGTGAGTAGCGGGAGTTACACCGGGGAGCTGTTTTTT. As protein: CASSQRVSSGSYTGELFF.

V and J are TRBV27 and TRBJ1-3, with a weak D call TRBD1 (6 bases). The CDR3 spans 15 residues. The germline CDR1 and CDR2 sequences are MNHEY and SMNVEV (reference sequence). V dropped 5 bases and J dropped 2 bases, with 13 bases sitting between them. In nucleotides, the CDR3 is TGTGCCAGCAGTCCTCTACAGGGTACTGGAAACACCATATATTTT. It specifies CASSPLQGTGNTIYF.

This CDR3 reads CAWDRGRHETQYF. DNA of the CDR3: TGTGCCTGGGACAGGGGTAGGCACGAGACCCAGTACTTC. The rearrangement joins TRBV30 to TRBJ2-5; 8 positions match TRBD1. CDR3 length: 13 amino acids. The V gene's germline CDR1 is GTSNPN and CDR2 SVGIG (reference sequence). V dropped 5 bases and J dropped 5; count of bases not matched to a gene: 7.

The gene calls are TRBV7-2 and TRBJ2-3; D unresolved. V lost 1 base, J lost 0 bases, and 5 bases lay in between. The CDR3 totals 14 residues. Germline V CDR1 and CDR2: SGHTA, FQGNSA. The CDR3 bases are TGTGCCAGCAGCTTAGACCGGAGCACAGATACGCAGTATTTT. Protein product: CASSLDRSTDTQYF.